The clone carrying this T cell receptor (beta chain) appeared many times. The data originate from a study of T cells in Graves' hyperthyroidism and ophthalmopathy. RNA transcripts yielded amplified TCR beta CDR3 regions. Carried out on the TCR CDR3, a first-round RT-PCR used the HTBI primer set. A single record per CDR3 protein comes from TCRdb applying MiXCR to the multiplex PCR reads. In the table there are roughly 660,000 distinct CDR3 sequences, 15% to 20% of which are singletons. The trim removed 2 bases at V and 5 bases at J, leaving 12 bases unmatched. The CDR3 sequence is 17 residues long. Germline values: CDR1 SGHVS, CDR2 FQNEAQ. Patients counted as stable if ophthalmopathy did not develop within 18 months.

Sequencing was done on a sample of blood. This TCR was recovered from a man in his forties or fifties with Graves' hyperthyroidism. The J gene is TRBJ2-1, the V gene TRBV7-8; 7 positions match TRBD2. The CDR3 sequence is CASSLYPTREWDNEQFF. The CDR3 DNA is TGTGCCAGCAGCTTATACCCAACGCGGGAGTGGGACAATGAGCAGTTCTTC.